This T cell receptor beta chain appears in the sequencing data of a study of metastatic and nonmetastatic thyroid tumors. Under the authors' procedure: For papillary thyroid cancer, a distant-metastasis classifier was constructed from CDR3 differences observed across clinicopathological groups. Through MiXCR, TCRdb re-clonotyped the PCR reads. The V and J calls were not made by the authors but by TCRdb's processing. The data contain more than 40,000 clones, about 15% of them seen just once; the ten biggest clones take up about 20%. CDR3 size: 13 residues. V lost 4 bases and J lost 5, with 12 bases in between. Per germline, CDR1 SGDLS and CDR2 YYNGEE. Study-wide findings and caveats: The reported finding was significantly higher TCR beta diversity in malignant thyroid tumors relative to benign nodules, in blood and tumor.

This clone was counted at least ten times. The antigen remains unidentified. No patient had received any treatment before thyroid surgery. The source is a female donor with papillary thyroid cancer or a benign thyroid nodule (not recorded which). Some clones in this sample may be carry-over from other donors' samples. The chain carries TRBV9 and TRBJ2-5, with a weak D call TRBD2 (6 bases). Sequences were obtained from blood. DNA for the CDR3: TGTGCCAGCAGCCCAGGACTATGGGAGACCCAGTACTTC. Amino acids: CASSPGLWETQYF. Combining the CDR3 with reference TRBV9 and TRBJ2-5 gives the whole variable domain DSGVTQTPKHLITATGQRVTLRCSPRSGDLSVYWYQQSLDQGLQFLIQYYNGEERAKGNILERFSAQQFPDLHSELNLSSLELGDSALYFCASSPGLWETQYFGPGTRLLVL.